The 30 T cell receptor beta chains in this list originate from one sample, sequenced in a study of T cell responses to AZD1222 COVID-19 vaccine. Data came from immunoSEQ multiplex PCR; TCRdb stores just in-frame clones and leaves some out. The repertoire includes under 200,000 clones, around 90% of them detected once, and around 2% sits in the top ten. The sample here was peripheral blood, taken on day 0 of AZD1222 vaccination. Receptors were obtained from an adult in good health.

This sequence joins TRBV14 and TRBJ2-7, with 11 positions matching TRBD2. The CDR3 extends over 15 amino acids. The germline V gene has CDR1 SGHDN and CDR2 FVKESK. The trim removed 2 bases at V and 4 bases at J, leaving 4 bases unmatched. CDR3 sequence (DNA): TGTGCCAGCAGCCAACCGACTAGCGGGATATACGAGCAGTACTTC. Encoded protein: CASSQPTSGIYEQYF.

This clone was counted a single time. V gene TRBV7-9 combines with J gene TRBJ2-1; TRBD2 matches at 10 bases. The CDR3 is made up of 16 amino acids. V lost 0 bases to trimming and J lost 9 bases; unmatched junction nucleotides: 8. Germline V CDR1 and CDR2: SEHNR, FQNEAQ (reference sequence). As DNA, the CDR3 is TGTGCCAGCAGCTTAGCCCTAGCGGGAGCTCCGACTGAGCAGTTCTTC. Translating it yields CASSLALAGAPTEQFF.

The gene calls are TRBV30 and TRBJ1-6, with D uncertain. This CDR3 spans 15 amino acids. V gave up 2 bases and J gave up 9 bases, with 17 bases separating them. Germline V gene data show CDR1 as GTSNPN and CDR2 as SVGIG (reference sequence). The DNA for the CDR3 is TGTGCCTGGAGTTCGATGGAGAGGACCGGTTCACCCCTCCACTTT. Encoded protein: CAWSSMERTGSPLHF.

This chain uses TRBV7-8 with TRBJ2-1; TRBD1 or TRBD2 may be the D gene (5 bases each). The CDR3 loop spans 18 amino acids. From germline, CDR1 is SGHVS and CDR2 FQNEAQ. V lost 1 base and J 5 bases, leaving 21 bases between the germline ends. CDR3 amino acids: CASSLEIVWGEGNNEQFF. CDR3 nucleotide sequence: TGTGCCAGCAGCTTAGAGATAGTTTGGGGAGAGGGGAACAATGAGCAGTTCTTC.

The gene calls are TRBV30 and TRBJ2-7; TRBD1 is a possible D gene (6 bases). Trimming removed 1 base from V and 2 bases from J, with 9 bases in between. The CDR3 runs 13 residues. CDR1 is GTSNPN and CDR2 is SVGIG in the germline V gene (reference sequence). CDR3 loop: CAWSDRAPYEQYF. The CDR3 nucleotides read TGTGCCTGGAGTGACAGGGCCCCCTACGAGCAGTACTTC.

The gene calls are TRBV4-3 and TRBJ1-4; D call uncertain. Germline lookup yields CDR1 LGHNA and CDR2 YSLEER. CDR3 length equals 15 residues. The ends were cut back, 1 base at V and 8 bases at J, with 14 bases in the middle. CDR3 in amino acids: CASSQGTLMLEKLFF. The CDR3 nucleotides are TGCGCCAGCAGCCAAGGAACCTTGATGCTCGAAAAACTGTTTTTT.

V gene TRBV4-3 combines with J gene TRBJ1-2; the D gene is possibly TRBD1 (6 bases). The V end lost 0 bases, the J end lost 4 bases, and 15 bases lay between the germline ends. This CDR3 contains 16 residues. From germline, CDR1 is LGHNA and CDR2 YSLEER. The CDR3 DNA follows: TGCGCCAGCAGCCAAGAAACAGGGCCTATCATCTATGGCTACACCTTC. This encodes CASSQETGPIIYGYTF.

The chain recombines TRBV5-1 with TRBJ2-4, with 9 positions matching TRBD1. The CDR3 totals 16 residues. The V and J ends lost 4 bases and 2 bases, in that order; junction bases with no gene match: 7. Germline V CDR1 and CDR2: SGHRS, YFSETQ. CDR3 amino acids: CASSAGQGYTKNIQYF. DNA for the CDR3: TGCGCCAGCAGCGCGGGACAGGGCTATACCAAAAACATTCAGTACTTC.

This chain joins TRBV4-3 and TRBJ1-2; D is undetermined. From germline, CDR1 is LGHNA and CDR2 YSLEER. There are 12 residues in the CDR3. V gave up 1 base and J gave up 10 bases, with 10 bases separating them. In DNA form, the CDR3 reads TGCGCCAGCAGCCAAGTGAACGGGCCCTACACCTTC. This translates into CASSQVNGPYTF.

V and J are TRBV20-1 and TRBJ1-1, with unresolved D. The CDR3 length is 13 residues. V shed 3 bases and J shed 6 bases, with 14 bases lying between them. CDR1 is DFQATT, CDR2 SNEGSKA, per germline (reference sequence). This CDR3 reads CSASKESTPEAFF. CDR3 DNA: TGCAGTGCTAGTAAGGAATCGACCCCTGAAGCTTTCTTT.

This sequence joins TRBV7-2 and TRBJ2-7; possibly TRBD2 for D (6 bases). Trimming cost V 2 bases and J 5 bases, with 10 bases left between them. Germline-derived CDR1 and CDR2 are SGHTA and FQGNSA. This CDR3 has 13 amino acids. Here the CDR3 DNA reads TGTGCCAGCAGCTTATACGGGGGAAACGAGCAGTACTTC. Translating it yields CASSLYGGNEQYF.

The chain is built from TRBV30 and TRBJ1-1; 9 bases line up with TRBD1. With 2 bases clipped from V and 1 base from J, the junction kept 5 bases outside the gene matches. Looked up from germline, CDR1 is GTSNPN and CDR2 is SVGIG (reference sequence). This CDR3 has 15 residues. The CDR3 region has the DNA TGTGCCTGGAGTTCTGTGGACAGGGGGAACACTGAAGCTTTCTTT. Protein sequence: CAWSSVDRGNTEAFF.

J is TRBJ1-5 and V is TRBV19; perhaps TRBD1 as D (6 bases). This CDR3 comprises 14 residues. Trimming removed 7 bases from V and 0 bases from J, with 10 bases in between. CDR1 is LNHDA, CDR2 SQIVND, per germline (reference sequence). The CDR3 nucleotides read TGTGCCAGTAAGGACAGATATAGCAATCAGCCCCAGCATTTT. It is translated as CASKDRYSNQPQHF.

V usage is TRBV5-4 and J usage is TRBJ2-5; D possibly corresponds to TRBD2 (6 bases). Between the trimmed V and J ends, which lost 4 bases and 0 bases, there was a span of 13 bases. The CDR3 has 15 residues. Germline CDR1 is SGHNT and CDR2 is YYREEE (reference sequence). This CDR3 reads CASSPPRGNQETQYF. DNA for the CDR3: TGTGCCAGCAGCCCCCCGCGCGGGAACCAAGAGACCCAGTACTTC.

The gene calls are TRBV30 and TRBJ2-1; perhaps TRBD1 as D (5 bases). From germline, CDR1 is GTSNPN and CDR2 SVGIG (reference sequence). V lost 0 bases to trimming and J lost 15 bases, with 15 bases between them. CDR3 length: 12 amino acids. This CDR3 reads CAWSVTVRARFF. The CDR3, as DNA: TGTGCCTGGAGTGTTACAGTCAGGGCTCGGTTCTTC.

The genes are TRBV19 and TRBJ1-2; D is unresolved. Deletions cut 7 bases from V and 5 bases from J, with 17 bases between. Germline CDR1 reads LNHDA; CDR2 reads SQIVND (reference sequence). This CDR3 contains 14 residues. CDR3 bases: TGTGCCAGTATGGCCAATCCCTTTCCGTATGGCTACACCTTC. It codes for CASMANPFPYGYTF.

The chain recombines TRBV6-2 or TRBV6-3 with TRBJ2-5, with no clear D. Germline V gene data show CDR1 as MNHEY and CDR2 as SVGEGT. This CDR3 region has 13 residues. V was trimmed by 2 bases and J by 3 bases, leaving 7 bases between them. The CDR3 here is CASSYSHKETQYF. In DNA form, the CDR3 reads TGTGCCAGCAGTTACAGCCATAAAGAGACCCAGTACTTC.

The sample holds one count of this clone. The chain links TRBV28 to TRBJ1-2; possibly TRBD1 for D (5 bases). CDR1 and CDR2 (germline): MDHEN, SYDVKM. V was clipped by 4 bases and J by 8 bases, with 20 bases between them. The CDR3 is 15 amino acids. DNA of the CDR3: TGTGCCAGCAGTTCGGGGGACGTACAAATCTACGGCTACACCTTC. Its translation is CASSSGDVQIYGYTF.

The V call is TRBV5-5, the J call TRBJ2-6, with 7 bases aligning to TRBD1. Germline V lookup: CDR1 SGHKS, CDR2 YYEKEE (reference sequence). The CDR3 runs 18 residues. V gave up 3 bases and J gave up 1 base; unmatched junction bases: 10. The CDR3 protein is CASSSGQPRGSGANVLTF. The CDR3 nucleotides are TGTGCCAGCAGCTCGGGACAGCCCAGGGGGTCTGGGGCCAACGTCCTGACTTTC.

This clone was observed a single time. The chain couples TRBV24-1 to TRBJ2-2; tentative D call: TRBD1 (6 bases). Germline values: CDR1 KGHDR, CDR2 SFDVKD. V dropped 0 bases and J dropped 3 bases, with 10 bases sitting between them. The CDR3 contains 16 residues. The CDR3 DNA reads as TGTGCCACCAGTGATTTGGGGGGCCCGCACACCGGGGAGCTGTTTTTT. Protein sequence: CATSDLGGPHTGELFF.

The chain is built from TRBV28 and TRBJ1-1; D not resolved. This CDR3 comprises 14 residues. CDR1 is MDHEN, CDR2 SYDVKM, per germline. The ends were cut back, 1 base at V and 1 base at J, with 7 bases in the middle. This CDR3 is CASSLSPANTEAFF. In DNA, the CDR3 is TGTGCCAGCAGTTTATCCCCAGCGAACACTGAAGCTTTCTTT. Complete variable domain (other parts from reference TRBV28 and TRBJ1-1): DVKVTQSSRYLVKRTGEKVFLECVQDMDHENMFWYRQDPGLGLRLIYFSYDVKMKEKGDIPEGYSVSREKKERFSLILESASTNQTSMYLCASSLSPANTEAFFGQGTRLTVV.

The chain joins TRBV9 to TRBJ1-2; 7 bases map to TRBD1. Trimming at V came to 3 bases and at J to 8 bases, leaving 13 bases not matched to a gene. Germline V CDR1 and CDR2: SGDLS, YYNGEE. There are 15 residues in the CDR3. The CDR3 coding sequence is TGTGCCAGCAGCGCACGACAGGGTCAAGCTGAAGGCTACACCTTC. Translating gives CASSARQGQAEGYTF.

The rearrangement links TRBV5-4 to TRBJ2-7; 8 bases are a match to TRBD2. This CDR3 has 15 residues. Trimming removed 4 bases from V and 7 bases from J; junction bases left unmatched: 13. The germline gives CDR1 SGHNT, CDR2 YYREEE (reference sequence). CDR3 protein: CASSTSGSGGGEQYF. CDR3 bases: TGTGCCAGCAGCACAAGCGGGAGCGGAGGAGGAGAGCAGTACTTC.

The rearrangement uses TRBV27 and TRBJ1-1; possible D gene TRBD1, 6 bases. V shed 1 base and J shed 1 base, with 16 bases lying between them. This CDR3 contains 17 residues. The germline gives CDR1 MNHEY, CDR2 SMNVEV (reference sequence). The chain's CDR3 is CASSLFPYRATNTEAFF. The CDR3 DNA reads TGTGCCAGCAGTTTATTCCCTTACAGGGCGACGAACACTGAAGCTTTCTTT.

The gene calls are TRBV27 and TRBJ1-6; 8 bases map to TRBD1. Germline V gene sequence: CDR1 MNHEY, CDR2 SMNVEV (reference sequence). The trim removed 5 bases at V and 0 bases at J, leaving 12 bases unmatched. The CDR3 is 19 amino acids. The DNA for the CDR3 is TGTGCCAGCAGTCTCCGGGACAGGCTTTCCAGCTCCTATAATTCACCCCTCCACTTT. Amino acids: CASSLRDRLSSSYNSPLHF.

The gene calls are TRBV27 and TRBJ1-1, with TRBD1 matching over 12 bases. Trimming cost V 6 bases and J 8 bases; bases outside gene matches: 7. CDR1 MNHEY and CDR2 SMNVEV come from the germline V gene (reference sequence). The CDR3 consists of 14 residues. The CDR3 here is CASSSGTGGFEAFF. The DNA of the CDR3 is TGTGCCAGCAGCTCCGGGACAGGGGGCTTCGAAGCTTTCTTT.

The CDR3 bases are TGCGCCAGCAGTCTTGGACAGGCAAACACTGAAGCTTTCTTT. This encodes CASSLGQANTEAFF. The chain couples TRBV10-2 to TRBJ1-1, with TRBD1 matching 7 bases. J gave up 2 bases and V 5 bases, and 5 bases lay outside the gene matches. CDR1 is WSHSY and CDR2 is SAAADI in the germline V gene. The CDR3 totals 14 residues.

The gene calls are TRBV4-1 and TRBJ2-3, with TRBD2 identical over 11 bases. Germline-derived CDR1 and CDR2 are MGHRA and YSYEKL. CDR3 length equals 18 residues. V was clipped by 0 bases and J by 0 bases; unmatched bases: 5. The CDR3 sequence: CASSQDTGLAGSTDTQYF. The CDR3 DNA reads as TGCGCCAGCAGCCAAGATACCGGACTAGCGGGTAGCACAGATACGCAGTATTTT.

The J gene is TRBJ2-5, the V gene TRBV11-2; D is possibly TRBD1 or TRBD2 (5 bases each). The germline V and J ends were trimmed by 4 bases and 5 bases, with 8 bases remaining between them. Germline V gene sequence: CDR1 SGHAT, CDR2 FQNNGV. This CDR3 is 12 amino acids long. The CDR3 DNA is TGTGCCAGCAGCTCATGGGGGGAGACCCAGTACTTC. It codes for CASSSWGETQYF.

This rearrangement joins TRBV3-1 (or the pseudogene TRBV3-2) to TRBJ1-4; 8 bases map to TRBD1. The J segment lost 8 bases and the V segment lost 4 bases, leaving 6 bases of the junction unmatched. Germline loops: CDR1 LGHDT, CDR2 YNNKEL (reference sequence). The CDR3 extends over 14 amino acids. The CDR3 protein is CASSPMTGEEKLFF. The CDR3 DNA follows: TGTGCCAGCAGCCCAATGACAGGGGAGGAAAAACTGTTTTTT.